Detailed here is one TCR beta chain. The antigen is undetermined. This record comes from a study of T cells after yellow fever vaccination. About the research overall: Researchers used SMART-Seq v4 Ultra Low Input to prepare fractions that had low cell numbers. Overall study findings and caveats: Abundant clonotypes from the bulk population could get into FACS-sorted repertoires as contaminants. Booster sampling recovered most clones from primary vaccination (approximately 97% CD4, approximately 88% CD8).

Synthesis of TCR cDNA relied on 5'RACE template switching, which attached a universal primer site and UMIs. MiXCR was run by TCRdb on the 5' RACE reads, yielding one entry per CDR3 protein. The sample has approximately 510,000 distinct CDR3 sequences, 20% to 25% seen once. This CDR3 comprises 20 residues. Germline CDR1 and CDR2: SGHDN and FVKESK. The junction had 13 bases not matched to a gene; V was cut back by 0 bases and J by 3 bases. Material: PBMCs, obtained 21 days after the first yellow fever vaccination. The receptor was derived from a man between 18 and 35 years old who received the YFV17D yellow fever vaccine. The rearrangement joins TRBV14 to TRBJ2-6, with 8 nucleotides matching TRBD1. This CDR3 is CASSQEGRGQGWVGANVLTF. CDR3 in DNA: TGTGCCAGCAGCCAAGAAGGTAGAGGACAGGGATGGGTTGGGGCCAACGTCCTGACTTTC.